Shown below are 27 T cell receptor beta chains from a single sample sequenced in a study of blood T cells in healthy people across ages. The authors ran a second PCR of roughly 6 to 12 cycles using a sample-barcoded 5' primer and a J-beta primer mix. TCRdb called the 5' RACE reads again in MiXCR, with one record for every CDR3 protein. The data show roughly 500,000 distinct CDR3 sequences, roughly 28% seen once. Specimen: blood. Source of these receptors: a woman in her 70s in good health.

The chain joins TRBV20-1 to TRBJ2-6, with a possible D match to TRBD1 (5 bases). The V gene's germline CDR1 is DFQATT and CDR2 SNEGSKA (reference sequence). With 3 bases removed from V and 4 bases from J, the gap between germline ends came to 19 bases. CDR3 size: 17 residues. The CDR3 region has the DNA TGCAGTGCTAGGGCCCTCCAGCCAGGGTCAGGGGCCAACGTCCTGACTTTC. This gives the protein CSARALQPGSGANVLTF.

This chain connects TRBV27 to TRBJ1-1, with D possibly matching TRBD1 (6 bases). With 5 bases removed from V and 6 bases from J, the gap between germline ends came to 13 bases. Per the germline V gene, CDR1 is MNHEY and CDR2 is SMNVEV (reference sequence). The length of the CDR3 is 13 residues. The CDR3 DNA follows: TGTGCCAGCAGTCCTGAGGGACATTCTGAAGCTTTCTTT. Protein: CASSPEGHSEAFF.

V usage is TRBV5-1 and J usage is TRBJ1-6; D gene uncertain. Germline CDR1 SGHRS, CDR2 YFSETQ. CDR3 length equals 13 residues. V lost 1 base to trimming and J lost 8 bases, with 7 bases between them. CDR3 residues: CASSLTEHSPLHF. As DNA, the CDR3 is TGCGCCAGCAGCTTGACAGAGCATTCACCCCTCCACTTT.

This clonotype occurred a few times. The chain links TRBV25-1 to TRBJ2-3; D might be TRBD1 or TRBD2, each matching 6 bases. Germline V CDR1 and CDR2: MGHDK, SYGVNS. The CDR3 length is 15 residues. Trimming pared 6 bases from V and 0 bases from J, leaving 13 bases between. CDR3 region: CASSPVGGSTDTQYF. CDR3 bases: TGTGCCAGCAGCCCCGTAGGGGGGAGCACAGATACGCAGTATTTT. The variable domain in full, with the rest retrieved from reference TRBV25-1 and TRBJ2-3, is EADIYQTPRYLVIGTGKKITLECSQTMGHDKMYWYQQDPGMELHLIHYSYGVNSTEKGDLSSESTVSRIRTEHFPLTLESARPSHTSQYLCASSPVGGSTDTQYFGPGTRLTVL.

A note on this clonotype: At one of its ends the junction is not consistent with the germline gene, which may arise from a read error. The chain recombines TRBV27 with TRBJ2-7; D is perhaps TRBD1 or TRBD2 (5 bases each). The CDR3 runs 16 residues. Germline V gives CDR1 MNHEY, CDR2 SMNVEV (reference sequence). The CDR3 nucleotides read TGTGTCAGCAGCTCCGCAGGGAGCGGAGACTTCTACGAGCAGTACTTC. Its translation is CVSSSAGSGDFYEQYF.

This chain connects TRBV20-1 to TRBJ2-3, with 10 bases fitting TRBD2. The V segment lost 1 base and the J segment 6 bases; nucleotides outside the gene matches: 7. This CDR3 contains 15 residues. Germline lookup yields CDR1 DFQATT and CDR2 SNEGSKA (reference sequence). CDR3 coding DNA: TGCAGTGCTAGAGGTTGGCTAGCGGGGGTGGATACGCAGTATTTT. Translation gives CSARGWLAGVDTQYF.

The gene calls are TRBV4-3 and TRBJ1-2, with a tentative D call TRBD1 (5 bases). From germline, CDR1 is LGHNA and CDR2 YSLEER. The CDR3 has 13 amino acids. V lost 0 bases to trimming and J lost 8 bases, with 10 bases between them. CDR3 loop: CASSQDGGRGYTF. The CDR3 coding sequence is TGCGCCAGCAGCCAAGATGGGGGAAGGGGCTACACCTTC.

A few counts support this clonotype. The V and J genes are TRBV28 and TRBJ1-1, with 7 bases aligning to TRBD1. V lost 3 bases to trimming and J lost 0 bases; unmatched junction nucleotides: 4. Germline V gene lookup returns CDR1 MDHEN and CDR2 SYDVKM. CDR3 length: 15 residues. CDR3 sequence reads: CASSFPTGMNTEAFF. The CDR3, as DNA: TGTGCCAGCAGTTTCCCGACAGGGATGAACACTGAAGCTTTCTTT.

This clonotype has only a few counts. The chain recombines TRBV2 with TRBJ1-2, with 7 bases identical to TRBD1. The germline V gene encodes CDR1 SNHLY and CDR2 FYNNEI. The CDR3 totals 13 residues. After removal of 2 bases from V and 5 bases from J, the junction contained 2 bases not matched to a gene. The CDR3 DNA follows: TGTGCCAGCAGTGAACAGGGGGTGTATGGCTACACCTTC. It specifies CASSEQGVYGYTF.

CDR3 loop: CASSSGRGHTEAFF. The CDR3 coding sequence is TGTGCCAGTAGTTCGGGGCGGGGCCACACTGAAGCTTTCTTT. The V gene is TRBV19, the J gene TRBJ1-1; D is possibly TRBD1 (5 bases). From germline, CDR1 is LNHDA and CDR2 SQIVND (reference sequence). The CDR3 has 14 residues. Trimming took off 5 bases at V and 3 bases at J, with 13 bases between the two ends.

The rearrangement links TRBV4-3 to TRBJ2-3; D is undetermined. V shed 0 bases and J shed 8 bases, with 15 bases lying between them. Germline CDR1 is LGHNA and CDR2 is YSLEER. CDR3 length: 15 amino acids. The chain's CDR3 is CASSQDRLDSATQYF. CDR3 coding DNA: TGCGCCAGCAGCCAAGATCGGCTAGATTCGGCTACGCAGTATTTT.

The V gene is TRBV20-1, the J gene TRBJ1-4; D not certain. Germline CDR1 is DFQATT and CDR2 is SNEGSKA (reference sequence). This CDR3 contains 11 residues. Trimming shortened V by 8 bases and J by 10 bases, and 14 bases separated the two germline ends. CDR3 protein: CSPRLGGKLFF. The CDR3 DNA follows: TGCAGTCCTCGGCTGGGCGGAAAACTGTTTTTT.

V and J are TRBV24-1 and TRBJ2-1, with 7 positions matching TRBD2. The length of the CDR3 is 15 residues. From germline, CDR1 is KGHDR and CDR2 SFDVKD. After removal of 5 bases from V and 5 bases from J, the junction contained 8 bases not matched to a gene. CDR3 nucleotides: TGTGCCACCAGTGGGAACGGGGGGAACAACAATGAGCAGTTCTTC. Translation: CATSGNGGNNNEQFF.

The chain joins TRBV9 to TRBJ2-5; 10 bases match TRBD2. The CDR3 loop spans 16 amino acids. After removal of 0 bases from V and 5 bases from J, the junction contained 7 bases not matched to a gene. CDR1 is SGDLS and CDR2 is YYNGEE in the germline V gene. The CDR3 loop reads CASSVAPAGGQETQYF. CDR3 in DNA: TGTGCCAGCAGCGTAGCCCCAGCGGGGGGGCAGGAGACCCAGTACTTC.

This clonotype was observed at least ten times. The CDR3 loop is CRAQGIREKLFF. Written as DNA, the CDR3 is TGCAGAGCACAGGGGATTCGCGAAAAACTGTTTTTT. The rearrangement links TRBV20-1 to TRBJ1-4, with TRBD1 matching 7 bases. The germline V gene has CDR1 DFQATT and CDR2 SNEGSKA (reference sequence). This CDR3 spans 12 amino acids.

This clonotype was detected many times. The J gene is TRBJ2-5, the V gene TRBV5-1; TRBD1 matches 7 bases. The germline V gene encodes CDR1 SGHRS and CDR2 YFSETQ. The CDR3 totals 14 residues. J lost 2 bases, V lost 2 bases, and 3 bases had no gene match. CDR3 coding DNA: TGCGCCAGCAGCTTACCGGGACAGCAAGAGACCCAGTACTTC. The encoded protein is CASSLPGQQETQYF.

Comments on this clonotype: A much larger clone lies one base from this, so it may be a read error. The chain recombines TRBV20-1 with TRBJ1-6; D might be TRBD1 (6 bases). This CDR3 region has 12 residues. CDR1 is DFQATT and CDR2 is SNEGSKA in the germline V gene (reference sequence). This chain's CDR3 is CSALGASSPPHF. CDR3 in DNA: TGCAGTGCTTTGGGGGCTAGTTCACCCCCCCACTTT.

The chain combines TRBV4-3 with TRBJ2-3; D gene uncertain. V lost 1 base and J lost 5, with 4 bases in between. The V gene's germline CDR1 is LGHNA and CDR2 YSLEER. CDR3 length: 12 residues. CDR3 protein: CASSQGVDTQYF. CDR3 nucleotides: TGCGCCAGCAGCCAAGGGGTAGATACGCAGTATTTT.

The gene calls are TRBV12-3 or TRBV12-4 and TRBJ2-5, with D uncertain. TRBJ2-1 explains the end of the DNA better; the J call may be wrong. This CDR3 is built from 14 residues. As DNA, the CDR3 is TGTGCCAGCAGTTTAGGCGGTCAACTTAATGAGCAGTTCTTC. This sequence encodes CASSLGGQLNEQFF.

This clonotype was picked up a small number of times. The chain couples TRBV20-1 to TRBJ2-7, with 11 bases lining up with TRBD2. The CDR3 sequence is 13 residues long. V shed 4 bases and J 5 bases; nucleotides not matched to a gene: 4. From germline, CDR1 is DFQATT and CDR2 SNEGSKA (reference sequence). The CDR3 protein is CSATSGGFDEQYF. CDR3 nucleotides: TGCAGTGCTACTAGCGGGGGGTTCGACGAGCAGTACTTC.

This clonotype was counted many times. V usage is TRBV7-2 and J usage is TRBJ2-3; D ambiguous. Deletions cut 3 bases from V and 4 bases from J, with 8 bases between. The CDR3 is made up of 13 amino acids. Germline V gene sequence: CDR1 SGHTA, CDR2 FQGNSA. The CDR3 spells CASSFFLADTQYF. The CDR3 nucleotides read TGTGCCAGCAGCTTCTTTCTAGCAGATACGCAGTATTTT.

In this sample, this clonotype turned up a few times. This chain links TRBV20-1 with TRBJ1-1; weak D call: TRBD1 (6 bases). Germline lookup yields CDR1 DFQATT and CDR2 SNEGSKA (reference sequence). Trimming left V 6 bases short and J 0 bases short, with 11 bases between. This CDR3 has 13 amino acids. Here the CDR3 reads CSAGGAMNTEAFF. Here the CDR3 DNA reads TGCAGTGCCGGGGGGGCGATGAACACTGAAGCTTTCTTT.

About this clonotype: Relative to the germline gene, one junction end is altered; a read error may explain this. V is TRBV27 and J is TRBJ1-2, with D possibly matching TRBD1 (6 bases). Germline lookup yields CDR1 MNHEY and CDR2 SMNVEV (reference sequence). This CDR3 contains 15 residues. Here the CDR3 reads CATSHGGLDNYGYTF. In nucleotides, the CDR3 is TGTGCCACCAGTCACGGGGGGCTGGATAACTATGGCTACACCTTC.

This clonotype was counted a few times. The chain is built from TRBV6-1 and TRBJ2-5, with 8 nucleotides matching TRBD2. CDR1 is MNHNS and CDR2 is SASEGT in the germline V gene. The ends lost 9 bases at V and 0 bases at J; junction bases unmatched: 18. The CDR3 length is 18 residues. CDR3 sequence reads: CASGGVRAGGPYQETQYF. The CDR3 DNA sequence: TGTGCCAGTGGAGGGGTTCGGGCGGGGGGCCCGTACCAAGAGACCCAGTACTTC.

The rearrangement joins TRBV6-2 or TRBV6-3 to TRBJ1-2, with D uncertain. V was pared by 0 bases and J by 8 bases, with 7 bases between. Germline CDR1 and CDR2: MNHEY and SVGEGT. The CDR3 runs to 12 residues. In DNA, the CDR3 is TGTGCCAGCAGTTACTCCTATGGAGGCTACACCTTC. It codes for CASSYSYGGYTF.

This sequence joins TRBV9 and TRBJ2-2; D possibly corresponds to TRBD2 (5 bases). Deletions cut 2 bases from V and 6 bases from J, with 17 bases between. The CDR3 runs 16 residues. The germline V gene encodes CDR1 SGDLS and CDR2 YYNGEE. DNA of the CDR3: TGTGCCAGCAGCGTCGCCGGGCGGGCGTATCCCGGGGAGCTGTTTTTT. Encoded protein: CASSVAGRAYPGELFF. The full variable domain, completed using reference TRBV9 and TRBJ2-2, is DSGVTQTPKHLITATGQRVTLRCSPRSGDLSVYWYQQSLDQGLQFLIQYYNGEERAKGNILERFSAQQFPDLHSELNLSSLELGDSALYFCASSVAGRAYPGELFFGEGSRLTVL.

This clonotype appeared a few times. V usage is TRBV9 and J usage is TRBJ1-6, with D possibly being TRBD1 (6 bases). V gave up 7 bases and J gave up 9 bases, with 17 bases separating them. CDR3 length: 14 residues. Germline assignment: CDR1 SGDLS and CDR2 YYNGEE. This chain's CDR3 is CASGHREGSSPLHF. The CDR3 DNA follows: TGTGCCAGCGGCCACAGGGAGGGTAGTTCACCCCTCCACTTT.